The source of this TCR beta chain is a study of shared clonotypes between healthy human individuals. Study as a whole: The cohort comprised a couple of women and a few men. Their ages spanned 18 to 49 years.

About 32,000 T cell genomes (about 0.3 ug DNA) went into each PBMC replicate. Per the original methods: Filtering differed since immunoSEQ provided only junctions, with no quality scores. Libraries were prepared by immunoSEQ multiplex PCR; TCRdb keeps only in-frame clonotypes and omits some of them. D and trimming were read from the DNA, whereas the V and J calls and clone size are those reported in that table. This sample has about 480,000 clones, with 75% to 85% found just once. This clone was observed a handful of times. CDR1 and CDR2 from the germline V gene are SEHNR and FQNEAQ (reference sequence). The CDR3 has 13 amino acids. Trimming shortened V by 11 bases and J by 4 bases, and 17 bases separated the two germline ends.

The chain combines TRBV7-9 with TRBJ1-1; maybe TRBD1 (5 bases). The TCR originated in a woman aged 40 to 49 in good health. Some clones in this sample may be carry-over from other donors' samples. Material: PBMCs. The CDR3 DNA sequence: TGTGCCGGTCAACGGCCAGGGTTCACTGAAGCTTTCTTT. As protein: CAGQRPGFTEAFF. Full variable domain (outside the CDR3, taken from reference TRBV7-9 and TRBJ1-1): DTGVSQNPRHKITKRGQNVTFRCDPISEHNRLYWYRQTLGQGPEFLTYFQNEAQLEKSRLLSDRFSAERPKGSFSTLEIQRTEQGDSAMYLCAGQRPGFTEAFFGQGTRLTVV.